Below are 25 T cell receptor beta chains sequenced from a single sample in a study of blood T cell repertoires in COVID-19. The assay was immunoSEQ multiplex PCR, and TCRdb's table has in-frame clones only and misses some. The sample contains around 500,000 clones, roughly 90% of which appear only once. The sequenced sample consisted of PBMCs or T cells enriched from blood (not recorded which). These TCRs come from a woman aged 40-49 years who had recovered from COVID-19.

The chain has TRBV6-5 and TRBJ1-2; D gene ambiguous. Germline V gene data show CDR1 as MNHEY and CDR2 as SVGAGI. The CDR3 has 15 amino acids. Trimming stripped 6 bases from V and 3 bases from J, with 17 bases between. DNA of the CDR3: TGTGCCAGCAGGGACCTGGGAGGGAAGGACTATGGCTACACCTTC. It encodes CASRDLGGKDYGYTF.

The V gene is TRBV19, the J gene TRBJ1-5, with no clear D. Between the trimmed V and J ends, which lost 3 bases and 5 bases, there was a span of 17 bases. Germline V gives CDR1 LNHDA, CDR2 SQIVND (reference sequence). The CDR3 extends over 16 amino acids. CDR3 sequence reads: CASSILGRGGDQPQHF. CDR3 in DNA: TGTGCCAGTAGTATCCTTGGACGGGGAGGAGATCAGCCCCAGCATTTT.

The V and J genes are TRBV4-3 and TRBJ2-3; TRBD1 agrees at 8 bases. CDR1 LGHNA and CDR2 YSLEER come from the germline V gene. With 3 bases clipped from V and 7 bases from J, the junction kept 6 bases outside the gene matches. This CDR3 spans 14 amino acids. This chain's CDR3 is CASSQRTGLNTQYF. CDR3 DNA: TGCGCCAGCAGCCAGAGGACAGGGTTGAATACGCAGTATTTT.

The V gene is TRBV29-1, the J gene TRBJ1-2; no clear D gene. The CDR3 spans 14 residues. Per the germline V gene, CDR1 is SQVTM and CDR2 is ANQGSEA. V lost 3 bases and J 4 bases, leaving 15 bases between the germline ends. CDR3: CSVDRIGSSYGYTF. The CDR3, as DNA: TGCAGCGTTGACAGGATAGGCAGTAGCTATGGCTACACCTTC.

The chain is built from TRBV11-2 and TRBJ1-2; no clear D gene. Germline CDR1 SGHAT, CDR2 FQNNGV. CDR3 size: 13 residues. Trimming removed 1 base from V and 3 bases from J, with 6 bases in between. The CDR3 sequence: CASSLGTDYGYTF. CDR3 sequence (DNA): TGTGCCAGCAGCTTAGGGACTGACTATGGCTACACCTTC.

The chain combines TRBV9 with TRBJ2-7; TRBD1 matches at 7 bases. CDR3 length equals 14 residues. In germline, CDR1 is SGDLS, CDR2 YYNGEE. V lost 3 bases, J lost 4 bases, and 7 bases stayed unmatched. CDR3 amino acids: CASSATGQGYEQYF. The DNA of the CDR3 is TGTGCCAGCAGCGCGACAGGGCAGGGGTACGAGCAGTACTTC.

This rearrangement joins TRBV9 to TRBJ1-2; 8 bases line up with TRBD1. V lost 3 bases, J lost 6 bases, and 13 bases stayed unmatched. Per germline, CDR1 SGDLS and CDR2 YYNGEE. The CDR3 has 16 residues. The CDR3 nucleotides are TGTGCCAGCAGCGGGACAGGGATGAGAACGGTGAATGGCTACACCTTC. Protein product: CASSGTGMRTVNGYTF.

The V and J genes are TRBV18 and TRBJ2-2; no firm D call. This CDR3 contains 17 residues. Germline CDR1 KGHSH, CDR2 LQKENI. The germline V and J ends were trimmed by 2 bases and 0 bases, with 13 bases remaining between them. This CDR3 is CASSPRLTLANTGELFF. CDR3 in DNA: TGTGCCAGCTCACCAAGGTTGACTCTCGCGAACACCGGGGAGCTGTTTTTT.

The gene calls are TRBV4-3 and TRBJ1-2; 7 positions agree with TRBD1. The V gene end was trimmed by 6 bases and the J gene end by 1 base; junction bases not matched to a gene: 11. Germline-derived CDR1 and CDR2 are LGHNA and YSLEER. The CDR3 spans 16 residues. CDR3 residues: CASSPVTTGDNYGYTF. The CDR3 DNA reads as TGCGCCAGCAGTCCGGTGACTACAGGGGATAACTATGGCTACACCTTC.

The chain has TRBV10-3 and TRBJ2-1; TRBD1 matches at 10 bases. Germline V lookup: CDR1 ENHRY, CDR2 SYGVKD. This CDR3 contains 14 residues. V lost 6 bases to trimming and J lost 3 bases; unmatched junction nucleotides: 2. In nucleotides, the CDR3 is TGTGCCATCAGAGGACAGGGGGACTACAATGAGCAGTTCTTC. It is translated as CAIRGQGDYNEQFF.

This clone was seen a single time. The chain joins TRBV7-2 to TRBJ1-1; perhaps TRBD1 as D (6 bases). CDR3 length: 15 amino acids. In germline, CDR1 is SGHTA, CDR2 FQGNSA. V lost 5 bases and J 0 bases, leaving 13 bases between the germline ends. The CDR3 protein is CASSRQGHLNTEAFF. CDR3 in DNA: TGTGCCAGCAGCCGTCAGGGACACCTGAACACTGAAGCTTTCTTT.

The chain combines TRBV5-4 with TRBJ2-7; TRBD1 agrees at 10 bases. CDR1 is SGHNT and CDR2 is YYREEE in the germline V gene (reference sequence). The trim removed 0 bases at V and 12 bases at J, leaving 3 bases unmatched. This CDR3 comprises 12 residues. The CDR3 nucleotides read TGTGCCAGCAGCTTGGCAGGGGACAGGGGGTACTTC. Its protein is CASSLAGDRGYF.

V is TRBV7-2 and J is TRBJ2-7; TRBD2 might be the D (5 bases). V was pared by 7 bases and J by 4 bases, with 17 bases between. The CDR3 has 14 residues. The germline V gene has CDR1 SGHTA and CDR2 FQGNSA. The CDR3 here is CASILPGRRYEQYF. The CDR3 bases are TGTGCCAGCATCCTTCCGGGAAGGAGATACGAGCAGTACTTC.

This clone appeared a single time. The V and J genes are TRBV5-1 and TRBJ2-1; 9 bases agree with TRBD2. The trim removed 2 bases at V and 9 bases at J, leaving 9 bases unmatched. This CDR3 has 15 residues. Looked up from germline, CDR1 is SGHRS and CDR2 is YFSETQ. This CDR3 reads CASSLRLADPLEQFF. The CDR3 nucleotides read TGCGCCAGCAGCTTAAGACTAGCGGACCCACTTGAGCAGTTCTTC.

This clone appeared once. The J gene is TRBJ1-2, the V gene TRBV4-2; possibly TRBD1 for D (5 bases). Germline lookup yields CDR1 LGHNA and CDR2 YNFKEQ. CDR3 length: 15 residues. The V and J ends lost 1 base and 7 bases respectively, with 16 bases between them. Written as DNA, the CDR3 is TGTGCCAGCAGCCAAGGTGAGGGGAGGAGGATTGGCTACACCTTC. This translates into CASSQGEGRRIGYTF.

The chain couples TRBV10-3 to TRBJ2-5, with D unresolved. The CDR3 has 14 amino acids. CDR1 ENHRY and CDR2 SYGVKD come from the germline V gene. The V and J ends lost 7 bases and 5 bases respectively, with 17 bases between them. The CDR3: CAITDSPTGETQYF. In DNA, the CDR3 is TGTGCCATCACAGACTCCCCGACCGGGGAGACCCAGTACTTC.

The V gene is TRBV24-1, the J gene TRBJ2-1, with TRBD2 matching 10 bases. CDR3 length: 15 amino acids. The germline V gene encodes CDR1 KGHDR and CDR2 SFDVKD. V gave up 4 bases and J gave up 8 bases; unmatched junction bases: 7. For the CDR3, the DNA is TGTGCCACCAGTGAAGCTAGCGGGAGTTTGGATGAGCAGTTCTTC. Amino acid sequence: CATSEASGSLDEQFF.

This sequence joins TRBV5-6 and TRBJ1-1; D gene uncertain. The germline V gene encodes CDR1 SGHDT and CDR2 YYEEEE. Deletions cut 0 bases from V and 10 bases from J, with 13 bases between. The CDR3 has 13 amino acids. CDR3 loop: CASSLGRVVGAFF. CDR3 DNA sequence: TGTGCCAGCAGCTTGGGCCGGGTCGTAGGAGCTTTCTTT.

The chain is built from TRBV7-6 and TRBJ1-3, with 7 bases that match TRBD1. Unmatched junction bases numbered 18, after V lost 5 bases and J lost 2 bases. CDR1 and CDR2 from the germline V gene are SGHVS and FNYEAQ. The CDR3 loop spans 19 amino acids. CDR3 amino acids: CASSPQLGQFVGTGNTIYF. CDR3 DNA sequence: TGTGCCAGCAGCCCCCAGTTGGGACAGTTCGTCGGAACTGGAAACACCATATATTTT. Full variable domain (missing parts from reference TRBV7-6 and TRBJ1-3): GAGVSQSPRYKVTKRGQDVALRCDPISGHVSLYWYRQALGQGPEFLTYFNYEAQQDKSGLPNDRFSAERPEGSISTLTIQRTEQRDSAMYRCASSPQLGQFVGTGNTIYFGEGSWLTVV.

This clone was seen only once. The gene calls are TRBV10-2 and TRBJ1-4, with 12 bases identical to TRBD1. The CDR3 is 13 amino acids. Trimming cost V 11 bases and J 8 bases; bases outside gene matches: 6. The V gene's germline CDR1 is WSHSY and CDR2 SAAADI. CDR3 in DNA: TGCGCCGGGCCCGGGACAGGGGGCGAAAAACTGTTTTTT. It translates to CAGPGTGGEKLFF.

The rearrangement links TRBV10-2 to TRBJ1-4; 7 bases map to TRBD1. V shed 8 bases, J shed 4 bases, and the junction held 10 bases outside the gene matches. This CDR3 is built from 15 residues. Germline V gives CDR1 WSHSY, CDR2 SAAADI. CDR3 bases: TGCGCCAGCGCGGGACAGCGAGGGTATAATGAAAAACTGTTTTTT. This gives the protein CASAGQRGYNEKLFF.

The chain carries TRBV18 and TRBJ2-3, with 7 bases fitting TRBD1. V trimming: 1 base; J trimming: 3 bases; junction bases outside the gene matches: 10. This CDR3 region has 17 residues. In germline, CDR1 is KGHSH, CDR2 LQKENI. CDR3 sequence reads: CASSPLIYGTDTDTQYF. Here the CDR3 DNA reads TGTGCCAGCTCACCACTTATATATGGGACAGATACAGATACGCAGTATTTT. Full variable domain (missing parts from reference TRBV18 and TRBJ2-3): NAGVMQNPRHLVRRRGQEARLRCSPMKGHSHVYWYRQLPEEGLKFMVYLQKENIIDESGMPKERFSAEFPKEGPSILRIQQVVRGDSAAYFCASSPLIYGTDTDTQYFGPGTRLTVL.

The chain carries TRBV27 and TRBJ2-3, with a tentative D call TRBD2 (5 bases). There are 14 residues in the CDR3. CDR1 is MNHEY and CDR2 is SMNVEV in the germline V gene (reference sequence). Trimming removed 2 bases at V and 6 bases at J, with 12 bases between. This CDR3 reads CASSLKVRGDTQYF. The CDR3 bases are TGTGCCAGCAGTTTAAAGGTCCGGGGTGATACGCAGTATTTT.

This sequence joins TRBV7-9 and TRBJ1-5; D possibly corresponds to TRBD1 (5 bases). There are 15 residues in the CDR3. CDR1 is SEHNR, CDR2 FQNEAQ, per germline (reference sequence). Deletions cut 4 bases from V and 11 bases from J, with 21 bases between. Here the CDR3 DNA reads TGTGCCAGCAGCTCCGACACAGGCCGCGCGGTAGCCCAGCATTTT. Translation: CASSSDTGRAVAQHF.

CDR3 loop: CAWSPKDRGNQPQHF. In nucleotides, the CDR3 is TGTGCCTGGAGCCCTAAGGACAGGGGTAATCAGCCCCAGCATTTT. J is TRBJ1-5 and V is TRBV30; 9 positions match TRBD1. Germline V gene lookup returns CDR1 GTSNPN and CDR2 SVGIG (reference sequence). The CDR3 consists of 15 residues. With V trimmed by 3 bases and J by 4 bases, 7 bases remained unmatched.